This T cell receptor beta chain was profiled in a study of blood T cell repertoires in COVID-19. This clone showed up just once. Original analysis: Counts of nucleated cells, estimated from reference gene primer amplification, were obtained. Assay used: immunoSEQ multiplex PCR; TCRdb lists only in-frame clones, some missing. V and J calls and clone size are as listed in that table; D and trimming were resolved from the DNA. The sample lists roughly 230,000 clones; around four fifths were seen once. The CDR3 consists of 14 residues. V was cut by 7 bases and J by 9 bases, with 21 bases left in between. The germline V gene encodes CDR1 SNHLY and CDR2 FYNNEI.

Specimen: peripheral blood. The TCR was taken from a woman aged 80 or older with COVID-19, enrolled during active disease. This sequence joins TRBV2 and TRBJ1-1; possible D gene TRBD1, 6 bases. The CDR3: CASMVQGQGTKAFF. The DNA of the CDR3 is TGTGCCAGCATGGTCCAGGGGCAAGGGACGAAAGCTTTCTTT.